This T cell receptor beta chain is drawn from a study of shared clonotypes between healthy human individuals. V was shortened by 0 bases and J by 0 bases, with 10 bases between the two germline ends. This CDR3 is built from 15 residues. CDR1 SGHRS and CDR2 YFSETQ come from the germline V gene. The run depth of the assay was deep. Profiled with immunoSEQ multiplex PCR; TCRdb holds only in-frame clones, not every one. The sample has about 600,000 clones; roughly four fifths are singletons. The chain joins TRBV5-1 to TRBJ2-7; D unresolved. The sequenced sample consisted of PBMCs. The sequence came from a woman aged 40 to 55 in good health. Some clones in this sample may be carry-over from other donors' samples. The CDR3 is CASSLDPAHSYEQYF. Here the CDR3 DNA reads TGCGCCAGCAGCTTGGATCCCGCACACTCCTACGAGCAGTACTTC.